The rows below give T cell receptor beta chains drawn from one sample of a study of T cell responses to AZD1222 COVID-19 vaccine. TCRdb's table, derived via immunoSEQ multiplex PCR, lists solely in-frame clones and lacks some. The sample includes some 200,000 clones, about 92% of them seen just once. This sample comprised peripheral blood, obtained 28 days after the second dose of the MenACWY control vaccine. These receptors all come from an adult who received the MenACWY meningococcal vaccine as a control. Each CDR3 is given with its conserved first and last residue. A D gene is named only where the DNA matches it firmly. Clone size is not always given. Where it is, it says once, few, many or a class for expanded clones.

J: TRBJ1-2; D: TRBD1; V: TRBV19; size: -; DNA: TGTGCCAGTAGTATCCCCCGACAGGGTGAGAATGGCTACACCTTC; CDR3: CASSIPRQGENGYTF
J: TRBJ2-1; D: -; V: TRBV5-1; size: -; DNA: TGCGCCAGCAGCTTCACGGCGAGCTCCTACAATGAGCAGTTCTTC; CDR3: CASSFTASSYNEQFF
J: TRBJ1-2; D: -; V: TRBV25-1; size: -; DNA: TGTGCCAGCAGTGAATATTTGGGAGATGGCTACACCTTC; CDR3: CASSEYLGDGYTF
J: TRBJ1-5; D: -; V: TRBV6-2/TRBV6-3; size: -; DNA: TGTGCCAGCAGTTACAGCCAGGGAGGACAGCATTTT; CDR3: CASSYSQGGQHF
J: TRBJ2-5; D: -; V: TRBV29-1; size: once; DNA: TGCAGCGCCCGACGGGGGTCGGAGACCCAGTACTTC; CDR3: CSARRGSETQYF
J: TRBJ1-4; D: -; V: TRBV5-5; size: -; DNA: TGTGCCAGCAGCTTGGGGGACCTTGGGGCTTATGAAAAACTGTTTTTT; CDR3: CASSLGDLGAYEKLFF
J: TRBJ2-3; D: -; V: TRBV28; size: -; DNA: TGTGCCAGCAGTTTAAGCCGGGTTGCAGATACGCAGTATTTT; CDR3: CASSLSRVADTQYF
J: TRBJ1-2; D: TRBD1; V: TRBV6-1; size: -; DNA: TGTGCCAGCAGTGAATGGGAGACAGGGACTGGCTACACCTTC; CDR3: CASSEWETGTGYTF
J: TRBJ2-1; D: TRBD2; V: TRBV18; size: -; DNA: TGTGCCAGCTCACCTCTAAGGGAGGGCCCATACAATGAGCAGTTCTTC; CDR3: CASSPLREGPYNEQFF
J: TRBJ1-3; D: -; V: TRBV11-3; size: -; DNA: TGTGCCAGCAGCTTAAGGCCGATTTCAGGGGCCTACTCTGGAAACACCATATATTTT; CDR3: CASSLRPISGAYSGNTIYF
J: TRBJ2-1; D: -; V: TRBV10-3; size: -; DNA: TGTGCCATCAGCCCGGGGGTGAACGAGCAGTTCTTC; CDR3: CAISPGVNEQFF
J: TRBJ1-4; D: TRBD1; V: TRBV11-1; size: -; DNA: TGTGCCAGCAGCTCACAGGGGGCGACTAATGAAAAACTGTTTTTT; CDR3: CASSSQGATNEKLFF
J: TRBJ2-5; D: TRBD2; V: TRBV11-3; size: -; DNA: TGTGCCAGCAGCTTAGGAATTAGGCGGGAGGCACAAGAGACCCAGTACTTC; CDR3: CASSLGIRREAQETQYF
J: TRBJ2-7; D: -; V: TRBV28; size: -; DNA: TGTGCCAGCAGTCGCCGGGTAGGGTCCTATCGGGAGCAGTACTTC; CDR3: CASSRRVGSYREQYF
J: TRBJ1-2; D: -; V: TRBV6-1; size: -; DNA: TGTGCCAGCAGTGAAATCCTAGGCGGGGGTGCAGGGCCATATGGCTACACCTTC; CDR3: CASSEILGGGAGPYGYTF
J: TRBJ1-5; D: TRBD1; V: TRBV7-9; size: -; DNA: TGTGCCAGCAGCTTATCGACACAGGGGGCTGCGCCCCAGCATTTT; CDR3: CASSLSTQGAAPQHF
J: TRBJ2-7; D: -; V: TRBV6-2/TRBV6-3; size: -; DNA: TGTGCCAGCAGTTATTACCCCGGAGAGCAGTACTTC; CDR3: CASSYYPGEQYF
J: TRBJ1-1; D: -; V: TRBV7-2; size: -; DNA: TGTGCCAGCAGCTTACGAGGAATGAACACTGAAGCTTTCTTT; CDR3: CASSLRGMNTEAFF
J: TRBJ2-5; D: -; V: TRBV6-5; size: -; DNA: TGTGCCAGCAGTCGGCGGGGTGATGAGACCCAGTACTTC; CDR3: CASSRRGDETQYF
J: TRBJ1-1; D: -; V: TRBV11-3; size: -; DNA: TGTGCCAGCAGCTTAGCCGGGGGGCGAACTGAAGCTTTCTTT; CDR3: CASSLAGGRTEAFF
J: TRBJ2-7; D: -; V: TRBV6-6; size: -; DNA: TGTGCCAGCAGTTACACGAAATGGGACGGATCCTACGAGCAGTACTTC; CDR3: CASSYTKWDGSYEQYF
J: TRBJ2-5; D: TRBD2; V: TRBV5-1; size: once; DNA: TGCGCCAGCAGCCCGTGGGCGGGAGGGTTCCAAGAGACCCAGTACTTC; CDR3: CASSPWAGGFQETQYF
J: TRBJ2-7; D: -; V: TRBV28; size: -; DNA: TGTGCCAGCAGTTCCTCCCGACAGGGACTCTACGAGCAGTACTTC; CDR3: CASSSSRQGLYEQYF
J: TRBJ2-2; D: -; V: TRBV6-6; size: -; DNA: TGTGCCAGCAGCCGCCCCCCGCCCGGGGAGCTGTTTTTT; CDR3: CASSRPPPGELFF
J: TRBJ1-2; D: TRBD1; V: TRBV29-1; size: -; DNA: TGCAGCGTCCTGGAGACAGGGGGCGGTGGAGGCTACACCTTC; CDR3: CSVLETGGGGGYTF
J: TRBJ1-2; D: TRBD1; V: TRBV2; size: -; DNA: TGTGCCAGCGCGGACAGGGCCTCATATGGCTACACCTTC; CDR3: CASADRASYGYTF
J: TRBJ2-1; D: -; V: TRBV19; size: -; DNA: TGTGCCAGTAGTTCCATAGCGGTGAGCTCCTACAATGAGCAGTTCTTC; CDR3: CASSSIAVSSYNEQFF
J: TRBJ2-7; D: TRBD1; V: TRBV4-1; size: once; DNA: TGCGCCAGCAGCCAAGACGGGGGACAGGGTAGCTCCTACGAGCAGTACTTC; CDR3: CASSQDGGQGSSYEQYF
J: TRBJ2-1; D: -; V: TRBV15; size: -; DNA: TGTGCCACCAGCAGAGGGGGTTTCAATGAGCAGTTCTTC; CDR3: CATSRGGFNEQFF
J: TRBJ2-1; D: -; V: TRBV11-2; size: -; DNA: TGTGCCAGCAGCGGACTTATACTTCAGTTCTTC; CDR3: CASSGLILQFF
J: TRBJ2-1; D: -; V: TRBV10-3; size: once; DNA: TGTGCCACGGGGGCGGGGTCTAGCTCCTACAATGAGCAGTTCTTC; CDR3: CATGAGSSSYNEQFF
J: TRBJ2-2; D: TRBD1; V: TRBV15; size: -; DNA: TGTGCCACCAGCAGAGAATCGGTTGGCAGGGGGCGCCCCGGGGAGCTGTTTTTT; CDR3: CATSRESVGRGRPGELFF
J: TRBJ2-1; D: -; V: TRBV7-3; size: few; DNA: TGTGCCAGCAGCTTAAACGGAGGGGGCTTTGTTTACAATGAGCAGTTCTTC; CDR3: CASSLNGGGFVYNEQFF
J: TRBJ1-5; D: -; V: TRBV28; size: -; DNA: TGTGCCAGCAGTCCCCTTGGGGGATTGGATCAGCCCCAGCATTTT; CDR3: CASSPLGGLDQPQHF
J: TRBJ1-1; D: -; V: TRBV4-1; size: -; DNA: TGCGCCAGCAGCCAAGATCCCCGGGTTACTGAAGCTTTCTTT; CDR3: CASSQDPRVTEAFF
J: TRBJ2-2; D: TRBD2; V: TRBV6-2/TRBV6-3; size: -; DNA: TGTGCCAGCAGTTACTCGAGCGCGGGAGCGGGCACCGGGGAGCTGTTTTTT; CDR3: CASSYSSAGAGTGELFF
J: TRBJ2-1; D: TRBD2; V: TRBV6-4; size: -; DNA: TGTGCCAGCAGTTCGCTAGCGGGAGGAAGTGAGCAGTTCTTC; CDR3: CASSSLAGGSEQFF
J: TRBJ2-7; D: TRBD1; V: TRBV9; size: -; DNA: TGTGCCAGCAGGGGGGACAGTTTCCCCTCCTACGAGCAGTACTTC; CDR3: CASRGDSFPSYEQYF
J: TRBJ1-1; D: TRBD1; V: TRBV5-1; size: -; DNA: TGCGCCAGCAGCTTGGTTACGGGACAGGGGGCCGGGGGTGAAGCTTTCTTT; CDR3: CASSLVTGQGAGGEAFF